One sample yielded the 14 T cell receptor beta chains listed below, sequenced in a study of blood T cell repertoires in COVID-19. The protocol was immunoSEQ multiplex PCR, while the TCRdb copy is restricted to in-frame clones and leaves out a portion. The sample contains 150,000 or so clones, more than 80% of which appear only once. Material for sequencing was peripheral blood. The receptor source for this set is a man in his fifties with acute or convalescent COVID-19.

The chain links TRBV7-2 to TRBJ1-1, with 7 positions matching TRBD1. The CDR3 is made up of 13 amino acids. The V gene end was trimmed by 3 bases and the J gene end by 8 bases; junction bases not matched to a gene: 6. CDR1 is SGHTA and CDR2 is FQGNSA in the germline V gene. The CDR3 nucleotides read TGTGCCAGCAGCTTCCCGGACAGGAGAGAAGCTTTCTTT. It codes for CASSFPDRREAFF.

The chain employs TRBV28 and TRBJ2-7; a possible D gene is TRBD1 (6 bases). The V gene's germline CDR1 is MDHEN and CDR2 SYDVKM. The CDR3 consists of 15 residues. V lost 5 bases and J lost 3, with 17 bases in between. CDR3 bases: TGTGCCAGCAGTAAAACGGGACAACAATTCTACGAGCAGTACGTC. This encodes CASSKTGQQFYEQYV.

The genes are TRBV3-1 (or the pseudogene TRBV3-2) and TRBJ2-1; 10 bases map to TRBD2. This CDR3 comprises 18 residues. Trimming cost V 3 bases and J 3 bases; bases outside gene matches: 11. Germline V gene sequence: CDR1 LGHDT, CDR2 YNNKEL (reference sequence). CDR3 amino acids: CASSQRGAGGPFYNEQFF. The CDR3 region has the DNA TGTGCCAGCAGCCAGAGAGGAGCGGGAGGGCCGTTCTACAATGAGCAGTTCTTC.

The chain combines TRBV19 with TRBJ2-2; 10 bases are a match to TRBD1. The CDR3 totals 15 residues. V lost 4 bases, J lost 6 bases, and 5 bases stayed unmatched. Per germline, CDR1 LNHDA and CDR2 SQIVND (reference sequence). CDR3 sequence (DNA): TGTGCCAGTAGTAAAGGACAGGGGGTTGCCGGGGAGCTGTTTTTT. Residues: CASSKGQGVAGELFF.

This rearrangement joins TRBV6-5 to TRBJ1-6; D unresolved. V lost 5 bases and J lost 9, with 11 bases in between. The CDR3 loop spans 13 amino acids. The V gene's germline CDR1 is MNHEY and CDR2 SVGAGI. CDR3 sequence: CASSLGSVSPLHF. CDR3 DNA sequence: TGTGCCAGCAGTCTCGGCAGCGTTTCACCCCTCCACTTT.

This chain connects TRBV7-9 to TRBJ2-5, with 9 bases aligning to TRBD1. V trimming: 7 bases; J trimming: 4 bases; junction bases outside the gene matches: 13. The CDR3 sequence is 16 residues long. Per the germline V gene, CDR1 is SEHNR and CDR2 is FQNEAQ (reference sequence). The CDR3 loop is CASKITGGAGGETQYF. DNA for the CDR3: TGTGCCAGCAAGATCACAGGGGGCGCAGGGGGAGAGACCCAGTACTTC.

The rearrangement links TRBV7-8 to TRBJ1-6; 10 bases align to TRBD1. Germline V lookup: CDR1 SGHVS, CDR2 FQNEAQ. The CDR3 is 15 amino acids. The V and J ends lost 1 base and 10 bases, in that order; junction bases with no gene match: 4. The CDR3 DNA reads TGTGCCAGCAGCTTAGTGGGGACAGGGGACTCACCCCTCCACTTT. Protein product: CASSLVGTGDSPLHF.

The V call is TRBV3-1 (or the pseudogene TRBV3-2), the J call TRBJ2-7, with D tentatively TRBD2 (5 bases). CDR3 length: 16 amino acids. Germline V CDR1 and CDR2: LGHDT, YNNKEL (reference sequence). Trimming shortened V by 4 bases and J by 1 base, and 17 bases separated the two germline ends. The CDR3 sequence: CASSRRGSTPSYEQYF. DNA for the CDR3: TGTGCCAGCAGCCGACGGGGTAGCACCCCTTCCTACGAGCAGTACTTC.

V usage is TRBV29-1 and J usage is TRBJ1-4; 10 bases fit TRBD1. CDR3 length equals 17 residues. Germline V gene lookup returns CDR1 SQVTM and CDR2 ANQGSEA. The V segment lost 6 bases and the J segment 6 bases; nucleotides outside the gene matches: 16. For the CDR3, the DNA is TGCAGCGTCGGAACCCTCTACGGGACAGGGGAGGATGAAAAACTGTTTTTT. Translating it yields CSVGTLYGTGEDEKLFF.

V usage is TRBV5-6 and J usage is TRBJ1-1; TRBD1 is a possible D gene (5 bases). The CDR3 has 14 residues. The V gene's germline CDR1 is SGHDT and CDR2 YYEEEE. Trimming took 3 bases from V and 0 from J, leaving 9 bases between them. Here the CDR3 reads CASSWRGMNTEAFF. The DNA for the CDR3 is TGTGCCAGCAGCTGGCGGGGGATGAACACTGAAGCTTTCTTT. Drawing the rest from reference TRBV5-6 and TRBJ1-1, the complete variable domain is DAGVTQSPTHLIKTRGQQVTLRCSPKSGHDTVSWYQQALGQGPQFIFQYYEEEERQRGNFPDRFSGHQFPNYSSELNVNALLLGDSALYLCASSWRGMNTEAFFGQGTRLTVV.

Only one count was recorded for this clone. The chain is built from TRBV7-2 and TRBJ1-5; TRBD1 is a possible D gene (5 bases). The length of the CDR3 is 15 residues. V dropped 4 bases and J dropped 0 bases, with 10 bases sitting between them. From germline, CDR1 is SGHTA and CDR2 FQGNSA. In DNA, the CDR3 is TGTGCCAGCAGCTCGACAGTCAATAGCAATCAGCCCCAGCATTTT. Translation: CASSSTVNSNQPQHF.

The genes are TRBV7-2 and TRBJ2-3; maybe TRBD2 (5 bases). Trimming cost V 5 bases and J 0 bases, with 15 bases left between them. The CDR3 covers 16 residues. CDR1 and CDR2 (germline): SGHTA, FQGNSA. CDR3 nucleotide sequence: TGTGCCAGCAGCCTGGACTCCCATCCCAGCACAGATACGCAGTATTTT. Translated: CASSLDSHPSTDTQYF. The full variable domain, its missing parts supplied by reference TRBV7-2 and TRBJ2-3, is GAGVSQSPSNKVTEKGKDVELRCDPISGHTALYWYRQSLGQGLEFLIYFQGNSAPDKSGLPSDRFSAERTGGSVSTLTIQRTQQEDSAVYLCASSLDSHPSTDTQYFGPGTRLTVL.

V gene TRBV2 combines with J gene TRBJ1-1; 7 bases are shared with TRBD1. With V trimmed by 10 bases and J by 0 bases, 11 bases remained unmatched. The germline V gene has CDR1 SNHLY and CDR2 FYNNEI. This CDR3 is built from 15 residues. The DNA for the CDR3 is TGTGCCACCGAAAAGGCAGGGGGGATGAACACTGAAGCTTTCTTT. Encoded protein: CATEKAGGMNTEAFF.

This sequence joins TRBV6-2 or TRBV6-3 and TRBJ2-7; TRBD1 matches 10 bases. The CDR3 contains 15 residues. V lost 5 bases and J lost 6; bases outside the gene matches: 10. CDR1 is MNHEY, CDR2 SVGEGT, per germline. CDR3 protein: CASSGGTGANLEQYF. CDR3 DNA sequence: TGTGCCAGCAGTGGCGGGACAGGGGCCAACCTCGAGCAGTACTTC.